This T cell receptor (beta chain) is drawn from a study of blood T cells in healthy people across ages. A second PCR of roughly 7 to 11 cycles used a sample-barcoded 5' primer and a J-beta primer mix. TCRdb analysed the 5' RACE reads with MiXCR anew, one entry per CDR3 protein. Altogether more than 650,000 distinct CDR3 sequences are present, approximately 22% being singletons, with the ten largest covering roughly a fifth. The source of this sequence is a man between 65 and 85 years old in good health. The sequenced sample consisted of blood.

The CDR3 region has the DNA TGTGCCAGCAGTGTGGCGACAGGGGGCTACAATGAGCAGTTCTTC. Translated, it gives CASSVATGGYNEQFF. The chain joins TRBV6-4 to TRBJ2-1, with 9 bases that match TRBD1. In germline, CDR1 is MRHNA, CDR2 SNTAGT. This CDR3 is 15 amino acids long. The junction had 4 bases not matched to a gene; V was cut back by 4 bases and J by 3 bases.